This entry is about one TCR beta chain. The antigen remains undetermined. The data derive from a study of identical twins. Study-wide findings and caveats: Rather than following the same donors, the conclusions depended on cross-sectional statistical analysis.

Via MiXCR, TCRdb re-called the 5' RACE reads, giving one row per CDR3 protein. The table has about 890,000 distinct CDR3 sequences, about 12% seen once. Germline CDR1 and CDR2: SGDLS and YYNGEE. The CDR3 consists of 15 residues. Trimming removed 3 bases from V and 3 bases from J; junction bases left unmatched: 4. This same sample was also taken into another study, of yellow fever vaccine responses in identical twins.

The source material was PBMCs. The rearrangement joins TRBV9 to TRBJ2-7; 12 bases are shared with TRBD2. This TCR was sampled from a woman younger than 35 in good health. CDR3 nucleotide sequence: TGTGCCAGCAGCGCATCGGGACTAGCGGGCTACGAGCAGTACTTC. It codes for CASSASGLAGYEQYF.